This T cell receptor (beta chain) was sequenced in a study of immune evolution from preneoplasia to lung adenocarcinoma. The wider study: HLA loss of heterozygosity: 7% AIS, more than 14% MIA, approximately 31% ADC, none AAH.

Study-wide results and caveats: Normal lung had the highest top T cell clone frequencies.

V lost 2 bases to trimming and J lost 7 bases; unmatched junction nucleotides: 4. This CDR3 has 15 amino acids. Germline loops: CDR1 SGHKS, CDR2 YYEKEE (reference sequence). Resections took place in Japan or China from the mid-2010s to the late 2010s. After pathologic assessment, macro-dissection selected premalignant or tumor cells for extraction. Profiling relied on immunoSEQ multiplex PCR, and the TCRdb table lists in-frame clones only, not all of them. The data hold about 1,700 clones, with around 70% observed a single time. For this clone: Its antigen is undetermined.

The sequence derives from a person aged 60-80 years with lung adenocarcinoma. This chain connects TRBV5-5 to TRBJ1-6, with TRBD1 matching 9 bases. Sequencing used FFPE minimally invasive lung adenocarcinoma tissue. The CDR3 sequence is CASSLEGQGNSPLHF. The CDR3 coding sequence is TGTGCCAGCAGCTTAGAGGGACAGGGAAATTCACCCCTCCACTTT.